This is a list of T cell receptor beta chains from one sample in a study of identifying expanded T cells in peripheral blood. Assay used: immunoSEQ multiplex PCR; TCRdb lists only in-frame clones, some missing. The table includes approximately 120,000 clones, roughly 82% detected once. Sequenced: blood. These receptors were taken from a person aged 18-69 years in good health. The CDR3 runs from the conserved cysteine through the conserved F or W. D genes are given only for firm matches. Only part of the rows carry a size: once, few, many, or a class if the clone is expanded.

- | TRBJ2-5 | TRBV9 | - | TGTGCCAGCAGCCCTCGGACCCCGGGGGAGACCCAGTACTTC | CASSPRTPGETQYF
once | TRBJ2-1 | TRBV2 | - | TGTGCCAGCAGTGAGGCGGAAGGTGAGCAGTTCTTC | CASSEAEGEQFF
- | TRBJ2-5 | TRBV5-4 | TRBD1 | TGTGCCAGCAGCTGGACAGGCCGGCGAGAGACCCAGTACTTC | CASSWTGRRETQYF
- | TRBJ2-1 | TRBV5-4 | - | TGTGCCAGCAGAATAAATGGGACAGAGCAGTTCTTC | CASRINGTEQFF
- | TRBJ2-2 | TRBV19 | - | TGTGCCAGTAGTGCCACAGCAGTATCGAACACCGGGGAGCTGTTTTTT | CASSATAVSNTGELFF
- | TRBJ1-3 | TRBV7-9 | - | TGTGCCAGCAGCTTGCTGGGCGCGGGGTGGGACACCATATATTTT | CASSLLGAGWDTIYF
few | TRBJ1-2 | TRBV5-6 | TRBD1 | TGTGCCAGCAGCTTAAGGGACAGGGACTATGGCTACACCTTC | CASSLRDRDYGYTF
- | TRBJ1-2 | TRBV4-3 | - | TGCGCCAGCAGCCAAGATCTCCGGAGGACGTTCCACTATGGCTACACCTTC | CASSQDLRRTFHYGYTF
once | TRBJ2-3 | TRBV19 | - | TGTGCCACCAGGGACTTAAGGAGCACAGATACGCAGTATTTT | CATRDLRSTDTQYF
- | TRBJ1-6 | TRBV30 | TRBD1 | TGTGCCCGATCGACAGGGGATAATTCACCCCTCCACTTT | CARSTGDNSPLHF
- | TRBJ1-3 | TRBV30 | - | TGTGCCTGGAGTAAGGGCTCTGGAAACACCATATATTTT | CAWSKGSGNTIYF
- | TRBJ1-4 | TRBV9 | - | TGTGCCAGCAGCGATCCACAGGGAGGAGGCACTAATGAAAAACTGTTTTTT | CASSDPQGGGTNEKLFF
- | TRBJ2-5 | TRBV10-3 | - | TGTGCCATCAGTGAGAGGTTCCAAGAGACCCAGTACTTC | CAISERFQETQYF
- | TRBJ2-1 | TRBV5-1 | TRBD2 | TGCGCCAGCAGTTCATCGGTACTAGCGGGGGGCAATGAGCAGTTCTTC | CASSSSVLAGGNEQFF
- | TRBJ2-1 | TRBV21-1 | - | TGTGCCAGCAGCTTAAGACTAGCGGGGGACGGTGAGCAGTTCTTC | CASSLRLAGDGEQFF
- | TRBJ2-1 | TRBV4-1 | - | TGCGCCAGCAGCCAAGTCTTATCCAATGAGCAGTTCTTC | CASSQVLSNEQFF
- | TRBJ2-5 | TRBV5-1 | TRBD2 | TGCGCCAGCAGCCCCGGACTAGCGGGGGGGAGATTGGAGACCCAGTACTTC | CASSPGLAGGRLETQYF
- | TRBJ1-1 | TRBV6-5 | - | TGTGCCAGCAGTTACTCTAGGTGGGGGACTGAAGCTTTCTTT | CASSYSRWGTEAFF
- | TRBJ2-1 | TRBV19 | TRBD1 | TGTGCCAGCAAAGGGGAGACAGGGGGCGCGAATGAGCAGTTCTTC | CASKGETGGANEQFF
once | TRBJ2-5 | TRBV30 | - | TGTGCCTGGAGTAGGAGGCGGGCGGAGACCCAGTACTTC | CAWSRRRAETQYF
- | TRBJ2-5 | TRBV5-1 | - | TGCGCCAGCAGCTTGGGACAGCAACAAGAGACCCAGTACTTC | CASSLGQQQETQYF
- | TRBJ1-2 | TRBV19 | TRBD1 | TGTGCCAGTAATCTGAGGGGGCAAAACTATGGCTACACCTTC | CASNLRGQNYGYTF
once | TRBJ1-5 | TRBV7-8 | - | TGTGCCAGCAGCTTGGATGGGGCGGACCACCGGCCCCAGCATTTT | CASSLDGADHRPQHF
- | TRBJ2-7 | TRBV6-5 | - | TGTGCCAGCCAAGGCAGGGCATACTCCTACGAGCAGTACTTC | CASQGRAYSYEQYF
- | TRBJ2-2 | TRBV19 | TRBD1 | TGTGCCAGTATCCGAGGACAGGCGAACACCGGGGAGCTGTTTTTT | CASIRGQANTGELFF
- | TRBJ2-5 | TRBV7-9 | - | TGTGCCAGCAGCTTGAACAGGAGAGAGACCCAGTACTTC | CASSLNRRETQYF
- | TRBJ2-1 | TRBV20-1 | - | TGCAGTGCTAGAAGGTACAATGAGCAGTTCTTC | CSARRYNEQFF
- | TRBJ1-6 | TRBV7-2 | - | TGTGCCAGCAGCTTGGGGGACATCCTTTATTCACCCCTCCACTTT | CASSLGDILYSPLHF
- | TRBJ2-7 | TRBV19 | - | TGTGCCAGTAGTCGGGAGACAGGTTTATACGAGCAGTACTTC | CASSRETGLYEQYF
- | TRBJ1-5 | TRBV27 | - | TGTGCCAGCAGGCCTGGAAACAGGGTCAATCAGCCCCAGCATTTT | CASRPGNRVNQPQHF
- | TRBJ2-5 | TRBV11-3 | TRBD2 | TGTGCCAGCAGCTTAGGACTAGCGGGGGGCCATGCGGAGGAGACCCAGTACTTC | CASSLGLAGGHAEETQYF
- | TRBJ1-5 | TRBV18 | - | TGTGCCAGCTCTCCCGATAGTCGAGGGGTCGGTGGGAGCAATCAGCCCCAGCATTTT | CASSPDSRGVGGSNQPQHF
- | TRBJ2-2 | TRBV7-9 | - | TGTGCCAGCACACTAACTCCTTACACCGGGGAGCTGTTTTTT | CASTLTPYTGELFF
- | TRBJ2-5 | TRBV30 | TRBD2 | TGTGCCTGGAGTTCGGGGGGGATGGGCCAGTACTTC | CAWSSGGMGQYF
- | TRBJ2-5 | TRBV7-6 | - | TGTGCCAGCAGCTGGGGACGGCAAGAGACCCAGTACTTC | CASSWGRQETQYF
- | TRBJ2-3 | TRBV27 | - | TGTGCCAGCAATGGGGGGGATACGCAGTATTTT | CASNGGDTQYF
- | TRBJ2-7 | TRBV7-9 | - | TGTGCCAGCAGCCCGGACGTCTACGAGCAGTACTTC | CASSPDVYEQYF
- | TRBJ1-2 | TRBV6-6 | - | TGTGCCAGCAGTAGGACAGACGGCTACACCTTC | CASSRTDGYTF
- | TRBJ1-5 | TRBV7-8 | TRBD1 | TGTGCCAGCAGCTCGCAACAACTGACAGGGGGCGCGAAGGGGAGGGTTCAGCCCCAGCATTTT | CASSSQQLTGGAKGRVQPQHF
- | TRBJ1-4 | TRBV7-3 | - | TGTGCCAGCAGCTTGAACGGGGCGAAGAGTGAAAAACTGTTTTTT | CASSLNGAKSEKLFF
- | TRBJ1-1 | TRBV6-5 | - | TGTGCCAGCAGTTACCCCTACACTGAAGCTTTCTTT | CASSYPYTEAFF
- | TRBJ1-4 | TRBV6-6 | - | TGTGCCAGCAGTGCCATACTGGGGGCTAATGAAAAACTGTTTTTT | CASSAILGANEKLFF
once | TRBJ1-2 | TRBV7-9 | - | TGTGCCAGCAGCTTTGCAGGAAACTATGGCTACACCTTC | CASSFAGNYGYTF
- | TRBJ1-2 | TRBV19 | - | TGTGCCAGTTCGGATGATGGCTACACCTTC | CASSDDGYTF
- | TRBJ1-1 | TRBV19 | - | TGTGCCAGTAGTATTATCCCCAGACAGGACCAGAACACTGAAGCTTTCTTT | CASSIIPRQDQNTEAFF
- | TRBJ1-4 | TRBV14 | TRBD1 | TGTGCCAGCAGCACGGGACAGACTAATGAAAAACTGTTTTTT | CASSTGQTNEKLFF
- | TRBJ2-7 | TRBV6-1 | - | TGTGCCAGCGGATATGGGATAGCCTACGAGCAGTACTTC | CASGYGIAYEQYF
- | TRBJ1-2 | TRBV7-2 | TRBD1 | TGTGCCAGCAGCCCAGGGGGCGCTGAATCTATCTATGGCTACACCTTC | CASSPGGAESIYGYTF
- | TRBJ1-6 | TRBV7-2 | - | TGTGCCAGCAGCCCGGACAGTTCATTTTCACCCCTCCACTTT | CASSPDSSFSPLHF
- | TRBJ2-7 | TRBV6-5 | TRBD1 | TGTGCCAGCAGTTACCGGACAGGGGGCTCCTACGAGCAGTACTTC | CASSYRTGGSYEQYF
- | TRBJ2-2 | TRBV4-3 | TRBD1 | TGCGCCAGCAGCCAAGCGATGACAGGGTCGAACACCGGGGAGCTGTTTTTT | CASSQAMTGSNTGELFF
- | TRBJ2-3 | TRBV7-9 | - | TGTGCCAGCAGCTTACTTGGGGTTAGCACAGATACGCAGTATTTT | CASSLLGVSTDTQYF